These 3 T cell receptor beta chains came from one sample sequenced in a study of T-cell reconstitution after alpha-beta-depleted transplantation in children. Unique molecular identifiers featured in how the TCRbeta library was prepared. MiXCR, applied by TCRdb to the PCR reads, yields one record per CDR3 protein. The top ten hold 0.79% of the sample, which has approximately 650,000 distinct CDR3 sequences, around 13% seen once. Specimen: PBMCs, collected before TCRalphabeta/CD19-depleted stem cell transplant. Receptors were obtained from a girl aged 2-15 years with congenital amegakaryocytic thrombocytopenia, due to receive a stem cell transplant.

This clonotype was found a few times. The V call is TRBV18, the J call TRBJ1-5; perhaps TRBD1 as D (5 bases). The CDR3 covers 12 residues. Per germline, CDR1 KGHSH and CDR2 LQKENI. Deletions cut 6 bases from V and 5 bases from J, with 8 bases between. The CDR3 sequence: CASSSGDQPQHF. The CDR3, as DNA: TGTGCCAGCTCCTCGGGGGATCAGCCCCAGCATTTT.

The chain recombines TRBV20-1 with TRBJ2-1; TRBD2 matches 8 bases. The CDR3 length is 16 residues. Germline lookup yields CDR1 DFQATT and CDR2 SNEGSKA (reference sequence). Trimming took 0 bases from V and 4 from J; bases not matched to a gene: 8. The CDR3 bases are TGCAGTGCTAGAGATGGGAGCGGGAGTAGGTACAATGAGCAGTTCTTC. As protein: CSARDGSGSRYNEQFF.

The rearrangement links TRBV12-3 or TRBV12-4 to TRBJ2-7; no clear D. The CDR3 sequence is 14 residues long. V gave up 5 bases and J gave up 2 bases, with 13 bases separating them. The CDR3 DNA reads TGTGCCAGCAGTGCAAGAAACGGCCCCTACGAGCAGTACTTC. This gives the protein CASSARNGPYEQYF.